The rows below give T cell receptor beta chains drawn from one sample of a study of shared clonotypes between healthy human individuals. Method: immunoSEQ multiplex PCR; TCRdb's copy keeps in-frame clones and lacks some. The table lists under 1 million clones, approximately 97% of them singletons. Source material: naive CD8+ T cells sorted from blood. These receptors originate from a man aged 30 to 45 in good health. Each CDR3 is given with its conserved first and last residue. A D gene is named only where the DNA matches it firmly. Expanded clones are given a class, and other clones once, few, many or no size at all.

v_call: TRBV28; j_call: TRBJ2-1; clone_size: -; d_call: TRBD2; cdr3_nt: TGTGCCAGCAGTTCCTACACTAGCGGGAGGAGGTACAATGAGCAGTTCTTC; cdr3_aa: CASSSYTSGRRYNEQFF
v_call: TRBV4-1; j_call: TRBJ2-7; clone_size: -; d_call: -; cdr3_nt: TGCGCCAGCAGCCTCCGGATTATCGACTACGAGCAGTACTTC; cdr3_aa: CASSLRIIDYEQYF
v_call: TRBV29-1; j_call: TRBJ2-2; clone_size: -; d_call: TRBD1; cdr3_nt: TGCAGCGTTGATGGGACAGGGGGAACCGGGGAGCTGTTTTTT; cdr3_aa: CSVDGTGGTGELFF
v_call: TRBV27; j_call: TRBJ2-1; clone_size: -; d_call: -; cdr3_nt: TGTGCCAGCAGTTCTGGGCTGTCGGAGCAGTTCTTC; cdr3_aa: CASSSGLSEQFF
v_call: TRBV12-5; j_call: TRBJ2-1; clone_size: -; d_call: TRBD1; cdr3_nt: TGTGCTAGTGGTCAAGCATGGGACAGGGTCTACAATGAGCAGTTCTTC; cdr3_aa: CASGQAWDRVYNEQFF
v_call: TRBV14; j_call: TRBJ2-1; clone_size: -; d_call: -; cdr3_nt: TGTGCCAGCAGCCCCGGGATTACCTCGTGGGGTGAGCAGTTCTTC; cdr3_aa: CASSPGITSWGEQFF
v_call: TRBV29-1; j_call: TRBJ2-2; clone_size: -; d_call: TRBD2; cdr3_nt: TGCAGTATAGGGACTAGCGGGAGAACTGGGGTACCCGGGGAGCTGTTTTTT; cdr3_aa: CSIGTSGRTGVPGELFF
v_call: TRBV7-9; j_call: TRBJ2-5; clone_size: -; d_call: TRBD1; cdr3_nt: TGTGCCAGCACCTATTCGGACAGGGGGCGAGGGTTCGAAGAGACCCAGTACTTC; cdr3_aa: CASTYSDRGRGFEETQYF
v_call: TRBV7-9; j_call: TRBJ1-1; clone_size: -; d_call: -; cdr3_nt: TGTGCCAGCAGCTCAGGGGTAAACACTGAAGCTTTCTTT; cdr3_aa: CASSSGVNTEAFF
v_call: TRBV28; j_call: TRBJ1-1; clone_size: -; d_call: -; cdr3_nt: TGTGCCAGCAGTTTAACCGGGTTAGGGAACACTGAAGCTTTCTTT; cdr3_aa: CASSLTGLGNTEAFF
v_call: TRBV11-2; j_call: TRBJ2-5; clone_size: once; d_call: TRBD1; cdr3_nt: TGTGCCAGCAGCTTAGGTATTTTGGGACAGGGACCTTTACAAGAGACCCAGTACTTC; cdr3_aa: CASSLGILGQGPLQETQYF
v_call: TRBV29-1; j_call: TRBJ2-3; clone_size: -; d_call: -; cdr3_nt: TGCAGCGTTGCCGGGTTGACGGAAAGGTTTATTGGAGATACGCAGTATTTT; cdr3_aa: CSVAGLTERFIGDTQYF
v_call: TRBV9; j_call: TRBJ2-7; clone_size: once; d_call: -; cdr3_nt: TGTGCCAGCAGCGGTCAGGGCCGGTACTACGAGCAGTACTTC; cdr3_aa: CASSGQGRYYEQYF
v_call: TRBV19; j_call: TRBJ1-4; clone_size: -; d_call: TRBD1; cdr3_nt: TGTGCCAGCAAATGGCGGACAGGGGTTAAAGAGAGACTGTTTTTT; cdr3_aa: CASKWRTGVKERLFF
v_call: TRBV27; j_call: TRBJ2-7; clone_size: -; d_call: -; cdr3_nt: TGTGCCAGCAGTCCCGAGAGATTAAACATATACGAGCAGTACTTC; cdr3_aa: CASSPERLNIYEQYF
v_call: TRBV7-7; j_call: TRBJ2-2; clone_size: -; d_call: -; cdr3_nt: TGTGCCAGCACCGACTTCACCGGGGAGCTGTTTTTT; cdr3_aa: CASTDFTGELFF
v_call: TRBV6-5; j_call: TRBJ2-7; clone_size: -; d_call: -; cdr3_nt: TGTGCCAGCAGTTACTCGAGCGGACCAACCTACGAGCAGTACTTC; cdr3_aa: CASSYSSGPTYEQYF
v_call: TRBV2; j_call: TRBJ2-7; clone_size: -; d_call: TRBD1; cdr3_nt: TGTGCCAGCAGTTCCGTCCTCTCCCGTTGGATTACAGGGGAGCTACGAGGGCAGTACTTC; cdr3_aa: CASSSVLSRWITGELRGQYF
v_call: TRBV7-6; j_call: TRBJ2-7; clone_size: -; d_call: TRBD2; cdr3_nt: TGTGCCAGCAGCTTAGAGACTAGCGGGAGGGCCTACGAGCAGTACTTC; cdr3_aa: CASSLETSGRAYEQYF
v_call: TRBV2; j_call: TRBJ2-7; clone_size: -; d_call: -; cdr3_nt: TGTGCCAGCCGAAACGTAGGGAAGTCGGACGAGCAGTACTTC; cdr3_aa: CASRNVGKSDEQYF
v_call: TRBV4-1; j_call: TRBJ2-7; clone_size: -; d_call: -; cdr3_nt: TGCGCCAGCAGCCAGGCCGGGACACCAACCTACGAGCAGTACTTC; cdr3_aa: CASSQAGTPTYEQYF
v_call: TRBV18; j_call: TRBJ2-3; clone_size: -; d_call: TRBD2; cdr3_nt: TGTGCCAGTTTCTCTAGCGGGAGCACAGATACGCAGTATTTT; cdr3_aa: CASFSSGSTDTQYF
v_call: TRBV5-6; j_call: TRBJ2-7; clone_size: -; d_call: TRBD2; cdr3_nt: TGTGCCAGCAGCTTGCGTGTGCGGGAGTACGCCTACGAGCAGTACTTC; cdr3_aa: CASSLRVREYAYEQYF
v_call: TRBV29-1; j_call: TRBJ2-1; clone_size: once; d_call: TRBD1; cdr3_nt: TGCAGCGTTGCCCCCGGGACAGGGGGTAACAATGAGCAGTTCTTC; cdr3_aa: CSVAPGTGGNNEQFF
v_call: TRBV29-1; j_call: TRBJ2-2; clone_size: -; d_call: -; cdr3_nt: TGCAGCGTTGCGGTTTGGGGCAGGGAAGGTGTCACCGGGGAGCTGTTTTTT; cdr3_aa: CSVAVWGREGVTGELFF
v_call: TRBV27; j_call: TRBJ2-5; clone_size: -; d_call: TRBD1; cdr3_nt: TGTGCCAGCAGTTTCGGGACAGGCTATTTTCAAGAGACCCAGTACTTC; cdr3_aa: CASSFGTGYFQETQYF
v_call: TRBV27; j_call: TRBJ2-1; clone_size: -; d_call: -; cdr3_nt: TGTGCCAGCAGCCCCCCCCGGGGGAAATACAATGAGCAGTTCTTC; cdr3_aa: CASSPPRGKYNEQFF
v_call: TRBV6-5; j_call: TRBJ2-1; clone_size: -; d_call: -; cdr3_nt: TGTGCCAGCAGTTACTCTCTTGACAATGAGCAGTTCTTC; cdr3_aa: CASSYSLDNEQFF
v_call: TRBV6-6; j_call: TRBJ1-1; clone_size: -; d_call: -; cdr3_nt: TGTGCCAGCAGTTATGGAGGGTCTTTGAACACTGAAGCTTTCTTT; cdr3_aa: CASSYGGSLNTEAFF
v_call: TRBV29-1; j_call: TRBJ2-1; clone_size: -; d_call: TRBD2; cdr3_nt: TGCAGCTACCGAACGGGAGTAGCGGGGACCGGTTGGGGGCAGTTCTTC; cdr3_aa: CSYRTGVAGTGWGQFF
v_call: TRBV11-2; j_call: TRBJ2-1; clone_size: -; d_call: TRBD2; cdr3_nt: TGTGCCAGCAGCTCCCGTGATAGCGGGACTTACAATGAGCAGTTCTTC; cdr3_aa: CASSSRDSGTYNEQFF
v_call: TRBV9; j_call: TRBJ2-1; clone_size: -; d_call: -; cdr3_nt: TGTGCCAGCGGGATGTGGGGACCACGCGTCCACAATGAGCAGTTCTTC; cdr3_aa: CASGMWGPRVHNEQFF
v_call: TRBV7-9; j_call: TRBJ2-1; clone_size: -; d_call: TRBD1; cdr3_nt: TGTGCCAGCAGCCAATGGGACAGGGGGCAAGATGAGCAGTTCTTC; cdr3_aa: CASSQWDRGQDEQFF
v_call: TRBV7-9; j_call: TRBJ1-5; clone_size: once; d_call: -; cdr3_nt: TGTGCCAGCAGCTCGATTCTCAGCCCGGATCAGCCCCAGCATTTT; cdr3_aa: CASSSILSPDQPQHF
v_call: TRBV27; j_call: TRBJ2-7; clone_size: -; d_call: -; cdr3_nt: TGTGCCAGCAACCCAGGGGGGTACGGAGCCTACGAGCAGTACTTC; cdr3_aa: CASNPGGYGAYEQYF
v_call: TRBV11-2; j_call: TRBJ2-4; clone_size: -; d_call: -; cdr3_nt: TGTGCCAGCATTGAAGAAAACATTCAGTACTTC; cdr3_aa: CASIEENIQYF
v_call: TRBV29-1; j_call: TRBJ2-7; clone_size: once; d_call: TRBD2; cdr3_nt: TGCAGCGTAAGAGGTGGCGGGAGAAGCTCCTACGAGCAGTACTTC; cdr3_aa: CSVRGGGRSSYEQYF
v_call: TRBV25-1; j_call: TRBJ2-1; clone_size: -; d_call: -; cdr3_nt: TGTGCCAGCAGGGCGGACAAGCAGTTCTTC; cdr3_aa: CASRADKQFF
v_call: TRBV29-1; j_call: TRBJ2-5; clone_size: -; d_call: -; cdr3_nt: TGCAGCGTTGAAGAAGGGCTGAAAGAGACCCAGTACTTC; cdr3_aa: CSVEEGLKETQYF
v_call: TRBV6-6; j_call: TRBJ2-7; clone_size: -; d_call: TRBD1; cdr3_nt: TGTGCCATCGCCGACGTCGGGACAGGGTTCTACGAGCAGTACTTC; cdr3_aa: CAIADVGTGFYEQYF
v_call: TRBV7-8; j_call: TRBJ2-7; clone_size: -; d_call: TRBD1; cdr3_nt: TGTGCCAGCAGCTTAGAAGGACAGGGTAACGAGCAGTACTTC; cdr3_aa: CASSLEGQGNEQYF
v_call: TRBV6-1; j_call: TRBJ2-7; clone_size: -; d_call: TRBD1; cdr3_nt: TGTGCCAGCAGCCCCATGTTGGGACAGACCTACGAGCAGTACTTC; cdr3_aa: CASSPMLGQTYEQYF
v_call: TRBV7-9; j_call: TRBJ1-1; clone_size: -; d_call: -; cdr3_nt: TGTGCCAGCAGCTTAGCGCTTAACCCGAACACTGAAGCTTTCTTT; cdr3_aa: CASSLALNPNTEAFF
v_call: TRBV10-1; j_call: TRBJ2-1; clone_size: -; d_call: -; cdr3_nt: TGCGCCAGCAGTGAGTCGGGGGTAGGGGACCTCTACAATGAGCAGTTCTTC; cdr3_aa: CASSESGVGDLYNEQFF
v_call: TRBV11-2; j_call: TRBJ2-1; clone_size: -; d_call: -; cdr3_nt: TGTGCCAGCAGCCTCCTCTTAGCCCGGAGTCACAATGAGCAGTTCTTC; cdr3_aa: CASSLLLARSHNEQFF
v_call: TRBV5-1; j_call: TRBJ2-3; clone_size: -; d_call: -; cdr3_nt: TGCGCCAGCAGCTTGGATCGCCGCACGGGCACAGATACGCAGTATTTT; cdr3_aa: CASSLDRRTGTDTQYF
v_call: TRBV7-9; j_call: TRBJ2-1; clone_size: -; d_call: TRBD1; cdr3_nt: TGTGCCAGCAGCGTAACGGGACAGGGGGCCTACAATGAGCAGTTCTTC; cdr3_aa: CASSVTGQGAYNEQFF
v_call: TRBV13; j_call: TRBJ2-3; clone_size: -; d_call: -; cdr3_nt: TGTGCCAGCAGCGGGGGTGTGGAGGGCACAGATACGCAGTATTTT; cdr3_aa: CASSGGVEGTDTQYF
v_call: TRBV10-3; j_call: TRBJ1-1; clone_size: -; d_call: TRBD1; cdr3_nt: TGTGCCATCAGAGCGACAGGGGTGAACACTGAAGCTTTCTTT; cdr3_aa: CAIRATGVNTEAFF
v_call: TRBV27; j_call: TRBJ2-7; clone_size: -; d_call: TRBD2; cdr3_nt: TGTGCCAGCAGTCAGTTTGCGGGGGACTACGAGCAGTACTTC; cdr3_aa: CASSQFAGDYEQYF
v_call: TRBV7-9; j_call: TRBJ2-7; clone_size: -; d_call: -; cdr3_nt: TGTGCCAGCAGCTTAGGAGGATCCCCCTACGAGCAGTACTTC; cdr3_aa: CASSLGGSPYEQYF
v_call: TRBV5-1; j_call: TRBJ2-1; clone_size: -; d_call: -; cdr3_nt: TGCGCCAGCAGCTTAGGCGGATTAACTGGGGATGAGCAGTTCTTC; cdr3_aa: CASSLGGLTGDEQFF
v_call: TRBV7-9; j_call: TRBJ2-7; clone_size: -; d_call: -; cdr3_nt: TGTGCCAGCAGCTTAGCTGACGGTTACTACGAGCAGTACTTC; cdr3_aa: CASSLADGYYEQYF
v_call: TRBV4-1; j_call: TRBJ2-1; clone_size: -; d_call: -; cdr3_nt: TGCGCCAGCAGCCAAGCTCCTCGGGGATCTTCGGATGAGCAGTTCTTC; cdr3_aa: CASSQAPRGSSDEQFF
v_call: TRBV5-4; j_call: TRBJ2-5; clone_size: -; d_call: TRBD1; cdr3_nt: TGTGCCAGCAGTCCCCGAGGACAGGGGGTTGAGACCCAGTACTTC; cdr3_aa: CASSPRGQGVETQYF
v_call: TRBV19; j_call: TRBJ2-1; clone_size: -; d_call: TRBD2; cdr3_nt: TGTGCCAGTAGTATATTTGCAGCGGGGAGCTCCTACAATGAGCAGTTCTTC; cdr3_aa: CASSIFAAGSSYNEQFF
v_call: TRBV14; j_call: TRBJ2-7; clone_size: -; d_call: TRBD1; cdr3_nt: TGTGCCAGCAGCCCATTGACAGGGGGCTACGAGCAGTACTTC; cdr3_aa: CASSPLTGGYEQYF
v_call: TRBV11-3; j_call: TRBJ2-1; clone_size: -; d_call: TRBD1; cdr3_nt: TGTGCCAGCAGCTGGACAGGGGCACAACACAATGAGCAGTTCTTC; cdr3_aa: CASSWTGAQHNEQFF
v_call: TRBV29-1; j_call: TRBJ2-1; clone_size: -; d_call: TRBD2; cdr3_nt: TGCAGCGTCCGGGGGACTAGCGGTAGCTCCTACAATGAGCAGTTCTTC; cdr3_aa: CSVRGTSGSSYNEQFF
v_call: TRBV4-3; j_call: TRBJ1-3; clone_size: -; d_call: -; cdr3_nt: TGCGCCAGCAGCCAAGCCACAGCCACCCGCTCTGGAAACACCATATATTTT; cdr3_aa: CASSQATATRSGNTIYF